This T cell receptor (beta chain) was sequenced for a study of blood T cell repertoires in COVID-19. At the level of the study: The United States, Italy and Spain supplied acute and convalescent COVID-19 samples.

Assignments of participants to cohorts depended upon their own reported clinical history. Germline V gives CDR1 SQVTM, CDR2 ANQGSEA. The CDR3 runs 12 residues. With 6 bases removed from V and 3 bases from J, the gap between germline ends came to 11 bases. Sequencing used immunoSEQ multiplex PCR; TCRdb keeps in-frame clones, though not all of them. The data contain about 210,000 clones, 86% of them singletons. Source material: PBMCs or T cells enriched from blood (not recorded which). The receptor was isolated from a woman aged 35 to 49 in a cohort exposed to, infected with or recovered from COVID-19 (not recorded which). The chain employs TRBV29-1 and TRBJ1-1; TRBD1 is a possible D gene (5 bases). The CDR3 nucleotides read TGCAGCGTGATACAGGCGGACACTGAAGCTTTCTTT. Translation gives CSVIQADTEAFF.